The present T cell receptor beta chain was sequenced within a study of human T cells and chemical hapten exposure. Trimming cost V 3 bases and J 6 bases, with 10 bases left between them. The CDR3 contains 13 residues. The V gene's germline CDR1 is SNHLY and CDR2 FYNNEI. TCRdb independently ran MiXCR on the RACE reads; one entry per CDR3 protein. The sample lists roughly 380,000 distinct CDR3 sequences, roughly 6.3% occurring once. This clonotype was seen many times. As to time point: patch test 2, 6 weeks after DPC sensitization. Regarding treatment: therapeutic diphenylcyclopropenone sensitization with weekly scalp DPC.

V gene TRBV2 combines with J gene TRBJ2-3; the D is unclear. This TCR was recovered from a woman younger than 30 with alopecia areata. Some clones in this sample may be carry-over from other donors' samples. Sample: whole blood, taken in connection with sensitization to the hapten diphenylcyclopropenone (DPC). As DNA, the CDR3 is TGTGCCAGCAGTGACGGCCTTAAGGATACGCAGTATTTT. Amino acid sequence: CASSDGLKDTQYF.